This T cell receptor beta chain came from a study of blood T cell repertoires in COVID-19. The overall study: Samples taken during acute and convalescent COVID-19 were collected in the United States, Italy and Spain. The cDNA or gDNA used as material had been derived from T cells, B-cell-depleted T cells, or PBMCs.

Per the study methods: Using reference gene primer amplification, nucleated cell counts were estimated. Assay: immunoSEQ multiplex PCR; the TCRdb copy retains only in-frame clones and omits some. V and J calls and clone size come straight from that table; D and trimming were deduced from the DNA. The data contain 55,000 to 60,000 clones, more than 75% of them singletons. Looked up from germline, CDR1 is SGDLS and CDR2 is YYNGEE. V shed 0 bases, J shed 8 bases, and the junction held 2 bases outside the gene matches. This CDR3 has 13 residues. J is TRBJ2-1 and V is TRBV9; 7 bases match TRBD2. The clonotype was recovered from a man between 35 and 55 years old with active COVID-19. The specimen was peripheral blood. As DNA, the CDR3 is TGTGCCAGCAGCGTAGATAGCGGGCATGAGCAGTTCTTC. Amino acids: CASSVDSGHEQFF.